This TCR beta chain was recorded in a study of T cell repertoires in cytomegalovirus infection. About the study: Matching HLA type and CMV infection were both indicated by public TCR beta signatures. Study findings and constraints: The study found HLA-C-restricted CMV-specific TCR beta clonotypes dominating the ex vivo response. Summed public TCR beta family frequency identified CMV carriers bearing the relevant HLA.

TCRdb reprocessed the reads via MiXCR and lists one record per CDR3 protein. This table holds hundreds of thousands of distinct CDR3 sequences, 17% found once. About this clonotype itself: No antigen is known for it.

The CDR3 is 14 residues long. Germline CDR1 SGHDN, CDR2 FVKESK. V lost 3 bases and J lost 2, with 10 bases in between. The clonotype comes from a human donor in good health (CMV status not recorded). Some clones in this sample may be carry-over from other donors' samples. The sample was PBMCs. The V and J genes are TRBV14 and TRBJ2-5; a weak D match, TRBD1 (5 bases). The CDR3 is CASSQVGAQETQYF. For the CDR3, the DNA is TGTGCCAGCAGCCAGGTTGGGGCACAAGAGACCCAGTACTTC. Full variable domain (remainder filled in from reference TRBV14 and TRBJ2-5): EAGVTQFPSHSVIEKGQTVTLRCDPISGHDNLYWYRRVMGKEIKFLLHFVKESKQDESGMPNNRFLAERTGGTYSTLKVQPAELEDSGVYFCASSQVGAQETQYFGPGTRLLVL.